This TCR beta chain was documented in a study of cytomegalovirus exposure and HLA in healthy donors. The study's findings and limits: The listing of 150 or so TCR beta chains classed them as cytomegalovirus-associated. Using a false discovery rate of 0.05, a later analysis showed that 15,000 to 20,000 TCR beta sequences were associated with HLA alleles. In a later analysis, V- and J-gene trimming of beta chains associated with a DCLRE1C missense variant, replicated independently.

The study ran its PCR with 60 Vbeta and 13 Jbeta primers. TCRdb keeps only in-frame clones here, not all; method: immunoSEQ multiplex PCR. The top ten clones hold 2.4% of a sample with around 180,000 clones, around 80% of them seen once. CDR3 size: 15 residues. Germline loops: CDR1 SGHRS, CDR2 YFSETQ. With 4 bases clipped from V and 2 bases from J, the junction kept 5 bases outside the gene matches. Note on this clone: Its matching antigen is unknown. Other DNA sequences in this specimen translate into the identical CDR3.

The sequence was obtained from a male donor in good health and CMV-seronegative. Specimen: PBMCs. The V and J genes are TRBV5-1 and TRBJ1-1; 10 bases are shared with TRBD1. The CDR3 reads CASSLGDRGNTEAFF. CDR3 nucleotides: TGCGCCAGCAGCCTGGGGGACAGGGGAAACACTGAAGCTTTCTTT.